The next 14 T cell receptor beta chains were all read from a single sample in a study of regulatory T cells in long-lasting Graves disease. As for time point: persistent/refractory GD, antithyroid drugs over 5 years with positive TRAb. The TCR library was made from RNA extracted from PBMCs. Arm-PCR of CDR3 regions and iRepertoire HTBI primers were the basis on which TCR beta libraries were built. A single record per CDR3 protein comes from TCRdb applying MiXCR to the multiplex PCR reads. Of approximately 290,000 distinct CDR3 sequences in the sample, 20% to 25% were seen once. The sample consisted of peripheral blood mononuclear cells (PBMCs), taken when the disease was refractory, from a patient treated with antithyroid drugs. The receptors here all came from a female donor with Graves disease.

The chain uses TRBV18 and TRBJ2-1, with 10 positions matching TRBD2. Germline values: CDR1 KGHSH, CDR2 LQKENI. The junction had 15 bases not matched to a gene; V was cut back by 5 bases and J by 8 bases. The CDR3 sequence is 17 residues long. CDR3 nucleotides: TGTGCCAGCTCATCTACGCTAGCGGGAGCGGGCATCCATGAGCAGTTCTTC. It yields the protein CASSSTLAGAGIHEQFF.

This clonotype was detected many times. This chain uses TRBV19 with TRBJ1-2; 9 nucleotides match TRBD1. This CDR3 contains 13 residues. Looked up from germline, CDR1 is LNHDA and CDR2 is SQIVND (reference sequence). The V segment lost 6 bases and the J segment 7 bases; nucleotides outside the gene matches: 6. The CDR3 sequence is CASSPQGAGGYTF. CDR3 coding DNA: TGTGCCAGTAGCCCACAGGGGGCCGGTGGCTACACCTTC.

This clonotype was seen more than once but under ten times. The chain recombines TRBV14 with TRBJ1-1; D gene unclear. Germline CDR1 is SGHDN and CDR2 is FVKESK. V was pared by 3 bases and J by 4 bases, with 9 bases between. CDR3 length: 13 amino acids. The CDR3 DNA follows: TGTGCCAGCAGCCACAAGCCAGGCACTGAAGCTTTCTTT. It is translated as CASSHKPGTEAFF.

In its sample, this clonotype was seen a few times. The gene calls are TRBV10-3 and TRBJ1-1, with D unclear. This CDR3 is 16 amino acids long. V lost 2 bases and J lost 3, with 16 bases in between. Germline assignment: CDR1 ENHRY and CDR2 SYGVKD. CDR3 region: CAISEAPATTYTEAFF. The CDR3 DNA sequence: TGTGCCATCAGTGAGGCTCCCGCTACGACCTACACTGAAGCTTTCTTT.

The chain joins TRBV3-1 to TRBJ2-7; TRBD2 matches 8 bases. V was clipped by 10 bases and J by 3 bases; unmatched bases: 8. Germline-derived CDR1 and CDR2 are LGHDT and YNNKEL (reference sequence). The CDR3 has 13 residues. The CDR3: CAILSGKVYEQYF. The CDR3 bases are TGTGCCATTCTTAGCGGGAAAGTCTACGAGCAGTACTTC.

The sample holds a few counts of this clonotype. The rearrangement uses TRBV20-1 and TRBJ1-3, with unresolved D. V was cut by 0 bases and J by 7 bases, with 10 bases left in between. The germline gives CDR1 DFQATT, CDR2 SNEGSKA (reference sequence). This CDR3 is 13 amino acids long. The CDR3 region is CSARDERTNTIYF. For the CDR3, the DNA is TGCAGTGCTAGAGATGAAAGGACGAACACCATATATTTT.

In its sample, this clonotype was seen many times. The rearrangement uses TRBV20-1 and TRBJ2-1; tentatively, D is TRBD2 (5 bases). Deletions cut 0 bases from V and 5 bases from J, with 17 bases between. The CDR3 has 16 amino acids. Germline-derived CDR1 and CDR2 are DFQATT and SNEGSKA (reference sequence). CDR3 sequence reads: CSARDMELDLHNEQFF. The CDR3 DNA sequence: TGCAGTGCTAGAGATATGGAGTTGGACTTACACAATGAGCAGTTCTTC.

The chain links TRBV9 to TRBJ1-1; D unresolved. The V gene's germline CDR1 is SGDLS and CDR2 YYNGEE. This CDR3 is 13 amino acids long. The ends were cut back, 0 bases at V and 1 base at J, with 4 bases in the middle. The CDR3 reads CASSVGSNTEAFF. The CDR3 bases are TGTGCCAGCAGCGTAGGGTCGAACACTGAAGCTTTCTTT. Variable domain in full (rest from reference TRBV9 and TRBJ1-1): DSGVTQTPKHLITATGQRVTLRCSPRSGDLSVYWYQQSLDQGLQFLIQYYNGEERAKGNILERFSAQQFPDLHSELNLSSLELGDSALYFCASSVGSNTEAFFGQGTRLTVV.

In its sample, this clonotype was seen once. A junction end diverges from the germline sequence, so it may reflect a read error. The chain is built from TRBV7-3 and TRBJ2-7; D could derive from TRBD1 or TRBD2 (6 bases each). CDR1 is SGHTA and CDR2 is FQGTGA in the germline V gene. CDR3 length equals 14 residues. The CDR3 here is CASSLEGDSYEQHF. CDR3 nucleotide sequence: TGTGCCAGCAGCCTGGAGGGGGATTCCTACGAGCAGCACTTC. The full variable domain, in which reference TRBV7-3 and TRBJ2-7 provide the parts outside the CDR3, is GAGVSQTPSNKVTEKGKYVELRCDPISGHTALYWYRQSLGQGPEFLIYFQGTGAADDSGLPNDRFFAVRPEGSVSTLKIQRTERGDSAVYLCASSLEGDSYEQHFGPGTRLTVT.

This clonotype was counted at least ten times. V is TRBV29-1 and J is TRBJ1-2, with D perhaps matching TRBD1 (5 bases). The CDR3 totals 13 residues. Per germline, CDR1 SQVTM and CDR2 ANQGSEA. Trimming removed 0 bases at V and 8 bases at J, with 13 bases between. The CDR3 coding sequence is TGCAGCGTTGAAGATGGCGGGGGAGGGGGCTACACCTTC. It encodes CSVEDGGGGGYTF.

This clonotype has just a few counts. This rearrangement joins TRBV4-1 to TRBJ2-7; 12 positions match TRBD2. Germline CDR1 and CDR2: MGHRA and YSYEKL. V dropped 1 base and J dropped 1; count of bases not matched to a gene: 5. The CDR3 loop spans 17 amino acids. The DNA of the CDR3 is TGCGCCAGCAGCCAAGGGACTAGCGGGACCATTTCCTACGAGCAGTACTTC. Translated: CASSQGTSGTISYEQYF.

This clonotype was observed at least ten times. The rearrangement uses TRBV7-9 and TRBJ1-2, with 10 bases lining up with TRBD1. The junction had 11 bases not matched to a gene; V was cut back by 5 bases and J by 5 bases. Germline V gene data show CDR1 as SEHNR and CDR2 as FQNEAQ (reference sequence). The CDR3 runs to 16 residues. The DNA for the CDR3 is TGTGCCAGCAGCCGGAGACAGGGGGCGGAGGTTTATGGCTACACCTTC. It translates to CASSRRQGAEVYGYTF.

This clonotype was recorded many times. V is TRBV28 and J is TRBJ2-5; D is possibly TRBD2 (6 bases). V was clipped by 1 base and J by 3 bases, with 12 bases between them. Germline-derived CDR1 and CDR2 are MDHEN and SYDVKM. This CDR3 is 15 amino acids long. This CDR3 is CASSLYGREEETQYF. The CDR3 DNA reads as TGTGCCAGCAGTTTATATGGTAGGGAGGAAGAGACCCAGTACTTC.

This clonotype was seen a handful of times. This chain uses TRBV6-2 or TRBV6-3 with TRBJ1-2; 9 bases fit TRBD1. Per germline, CDR1 MNHEY and CDR2 SVGEGT. The CDR3 length is 17 residues. V gave up 1 base and J gave up 4 bases; unmatched junction bases: 10. CDR3 region: CASSYLGTGIFTYGYTF. The CDR3 nucleotides read TGTGCCAGCAGTTACTTAGGGACAGGGATTTTTACCTATGGCTACACCTTC.